The following is a T cell receptor (beta chain) sequence with its context. Its antigen is unknown. Base qualities are missing; no much larger clone stands one base away. The sample is drawn from a study of OX40 agonist ivuxolimab in advanced cancers. Describing the broader study: Ivuxolimab, which targeted the costimulatory receptor OX40 (CD134), was an agonistic, fully human IgG2 monoclonal antibody. Intravenous ivuxolimab was administered to patients every 2 weeks at six dose levels: 0.01, 0.1, 0.3, 1.5, 3 and 10 mg/kg. Of the approximately 54 dose-escalation patients, hepatocellular carcinoma was present in some 19, melanoma in approximately 15, renal cell carcinoma in 9 and head and neck cancer in 9. A male proportion of around 83% and a mean age of about 60 years, ranging from roughly 23 to 80, were recorded for the dose-escalation cohort. Patients were allowed to have had prior anti-PD-1, anti-PD-L1 or anti-CTLA-4 therapy, and approximately 39% of the dose-escalation patients had been treated with checkpoint inhibitors. Partial responses were achieved by three dose-escalation patients, of whom one had hepatocellular carcinoma and two had cutaneous melanoma. The purpose of peripheral TCRbeta sequencing was to test whether ivuxolimab changed TCR sequence diversity and led to clonal T-cell expansion. The paper reports the monotherapy dose-escalation portion (N = 52 patients) of the phase I ivuxolimab trial.

For sequencing of the TCRbeta CDR3 region, genomic DNA was extracted from the sorted cells. TCRbeta CDR3 regions were sequenced using the immunoSEQ Assay. TCRdb limited this immuneACCESS table to in-frame rearrangements with V and J called. A share of clones is missing; checked studies link under half to unresolved V genes, and the rest is unexplained. This sample comprises roughly 67,000 clones, 92% of them detected only once. Over 7.5% of the sample comes from the top ten. General study outcomes and caveats: At doses from 0.1 to 3.0 mg/kg, clonal expansion was seen in both CD4+ and CD8+ blood T cells between baseline and week 6. Partial responders in the 0.1-3.0 mg/kg groups had among the lowest normalized peripheral clonal expansion, especially among CD8+ T cells. After ivuxolimab, expanded clones were on average more numerous among CD8+ T cells than among CD4+ T cells. The antigen specificity of the clonally expanded peripheral T cells was not determined. Low levels of normalized T-cell clonal expansion were also seen in some patients who did not respond.

The trial excluded patients who had a history of autoimmune disease or who were on systemic immunosuppression. Peripheral blood for TCR sequencing was collected from all dose cohorts at baseline, on cycle 4 day 1, and on cycle 7 day 1. Samples came from an open-label, multicenter, first-in-human phase I dose-escalation trial of ivuxolimab. The trial enrolled adults with locally advanced or metastatic head and neck squamous cell, hepatocellular, melanoma or renal cell carcinoma. Before TCR sequencing, CD4+ T cells and CD8+ T cells from peripheral blood were sorted into separate populations. The CDR3 spans 15 residues, from the cysteine through the phenylalanine. The read is trimmed to its CDR3 DNA, 45 bases read in frame from base 1.

The receptor's source is an adult with an advanced solid tumor such as melanoma, head and neck, liver or kidney cancer. Sequencing was performed on CD4+ or CD8+ T cells sorted from blood, taken in a trial of the OX40 agonist ivuxolimab. The chain uses TRBV1 and TRBJ2-6; the table's D call, TRBD1, was not checked against the DNA. TRBV1 is recorded as a pseudogene. This receptor has the CDR3 CTSSCAQSRANVLTF. The DNA is TGCACCAGCAGTTGTGCACAAAGTCGGGCCAACGTCCTGACTTTC.